The rows below give T cell receptor beta chains drawn from one sample of a study of T cells after yellow fever vaccination. TCRdb reanalysed the 5' RACE reads using MiXCR and keeps one entry per CDR3 protein. This sample yields 300,000 to 450,000 distinct CDR3 sequences, of which less than 9.5% are seen a single time; about 16% belongs to the top ten. This material consisted of PBMCs, taken 35 to 50 days after the first yellow fever vaccination. The receptors originated from a man aged 18 to 29 who received the YFV17D yellow fever vaccine. Each CDR3 is given with its conserved first and last residue. The order of the fields is J gene, V gene, CDR3 protein.

TRBJ1-1 | TRBV6-2/TRBV6-3 | CASSYTLRHTEAFF
TRBJ1-6 | TRBV11-2 | CASSLFSPPLSYNSPLHF
TRBJ2-3 | TRBV5-1 | CASSRRTDTDTQYF
TRBJ1-2 | TRBV18 | CASSPGTGTGYTF
TRBJ2-1 | TRBV7-2 | CASTLGTSGYNEQFF
TRBJ1-4 | TRBV12-3/TRBV12-4 | CASSLPQNEKLFF
TRBJ2-5 | TRBV5-1 | CASKGGNHAQLLDF
TRBJ2-1 | TRBV6-2/TRBV6-3 | CASSQGTYNEQFF
TRBJ1-1 | TRBV4-3 | CASSQDRGPSEAFF
TRBJ2-6 | TRBV4-2 | CASSQDINSGANVLTF
TRBJ2-1 | TRBV18 | CASSQRSDNEQFF
TRBJ2-2 | TRBV15 | CATSRDQTGLPGELFF
TRBJ1-2 | TRBV5-1 | CASSDGTSNYGYTF
TRBJ1-3 | TRBV7-2 | CASSDLGTGYGNTIYF
TRBJ2-3 | TRBV7-6 | CASSSLWAGTAGTDTQYF
TRBJ1-1 | TRBV5-1 | CASSLQGARMNTEAFF
TRBJ1-6 | TRBV7-9 | CASSPTGDPSRKPLHF
TRBJ1-4 | TRBV5-1 | CASSLKGGWGKLFF
TRBJ1-1 | TRBV7-9 | CASSFIPREAFF
TRBJ1-1 | TRBV7-2 | CASSRGGMNTEAFF
TRBJ2-3 | TRBV9 | CASSVEGTSVGDTQYF
TRBJ2-2 | TRBV5-1 | CASSLAGGLAIGTGELFF
TRBJ2-7 | TRBV7-2 | CASSTPADNYEQYF
TRBJ2-3 | TRBV4-2 | CASSQASGGAATQYF
TRBJ1-1 | TRBV7-2 | CASSLISWSNTEAFF
TRBJ1-2 | TRBV11-1 | CASSLDLSYPRANYGYTF
TRBJ2-7 | TRBV10-3 | CAISVDRSYEQYF
TRBJ2-2 | TRBV7-7 | CASSLNRVFHTGELFF
TRBJ1-1 | TRBV7-8 | CASSETRDRGEAFF
TRBJ1-2 | TRBV6-2/TRBV6-3 | CATVRDDLVTNYGYTF
TRBJ2-4 | TRBV4-2 | CASSQDLRQGFFGNIQYF
TRBJ1-2 | TRBV6-1 | CASTLGPLNYGYTF
TRBJ1-1 | TRBV7-2 | CASSSLGRSTEAFF
TRBJ1-5 | TRBV30 | CAWEPGTNQPQHF
TRBJ2-1 | TRBV4-3 | CASTPTAGSSYNEQFF
TRBJ2-5 | TRBV5-1 | CASSFPTSGGRETQYF
TRBJ2-1 | TRBV15 | CATSRVQGNEQFF
TRBJ1-2 | TRBV14 | CASGTDYGYTF
TRBJ2-3 | TRBV4-1 | CASSQYESSGGRTDTQYF
TRBJ2-1 | TRBV3-1 | CASSGRGRGEQFF
TRBJ2-3 | TRBV7-2 | CASSPRRSGLDTQYF
TRBJ2-3 | TRBV3-1 | CASSPTSGVTDTQYF
TRBJ1-2 | TRBV6-5 | CASSYGVGTNGYTF
TRBJ2-5 | TRBV12-3/TRBV12-4 | CASSGGGRQETQYF
TRBJ1-1 | TRBV5-1 | CASSLSQRTEAFF
TRBJ1-2 | TRBV29-1 | CSVGVGGTGDYGYTF
TRBJ1-4 | TRBV12-3/TRBV12-4 | CASSSGQLNEKLFF
TRBJ2-7 | TRBV13 | CASSFRGRLREQYF
TRBJ2-3 | TRBV25-1 | CATGQGRADTQYF
TRBJ2-7 | TRBV13 | CASSLGVGDYEQYF
TRBJ2-1 | TRBV30 | CAWKSLNNEQFF
TRBJ2-7 | TRBV12-3/TRBV12-4 | CASSFRQGAYEQYF
TRBJ2-5 | TRBV5-1 | CASSLYGGEGTQYF